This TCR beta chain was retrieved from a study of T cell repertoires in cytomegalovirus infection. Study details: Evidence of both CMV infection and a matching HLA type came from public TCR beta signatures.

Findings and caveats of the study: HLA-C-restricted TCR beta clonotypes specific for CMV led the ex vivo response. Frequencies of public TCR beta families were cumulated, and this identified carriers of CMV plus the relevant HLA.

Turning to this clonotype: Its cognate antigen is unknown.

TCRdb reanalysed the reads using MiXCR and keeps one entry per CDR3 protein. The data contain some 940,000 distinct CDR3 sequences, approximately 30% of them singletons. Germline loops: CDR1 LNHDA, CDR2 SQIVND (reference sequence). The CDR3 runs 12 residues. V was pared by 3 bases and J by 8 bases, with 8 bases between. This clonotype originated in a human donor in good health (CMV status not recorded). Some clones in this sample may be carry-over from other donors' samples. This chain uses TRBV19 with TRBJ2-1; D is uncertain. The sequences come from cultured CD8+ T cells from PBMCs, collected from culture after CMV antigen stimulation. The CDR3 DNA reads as TGTGCCAGTAGTATGAATAGCTATGAGCAGTTCTTC. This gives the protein CASSMNSYEQFF.